The present entry profiles one T cell receptor (beta chain) with its context. One end of the junction is discordant with germline, which a read error may explain. Purified naive CD4+ T cells were depleted of CD25+ Tregs. TCRdb used MiXCR to reprocess the 5' RACE reads, holding one entry per CDR3 protein. Among 8,900 or so distinct CDR3 sequences listed, roughly 65% were seen once. The CDR3 runs 18 residues. Germline loops: CDR1 DFQATT, CDR2 SNEGSKA (reference sequence). The sample comprised tumor-infiltrating naive CD4+ T cells sorted from the breast tumor. The subset here: naive CD4+ T cells, CD4+CD45RA+CD25-. The rearrangement joins TRBV20-1 to TRBJ2-7, with D possibly matching TRBD2 (7 bases). This TCR was sampled from a female donor with breast cancer. Written as DNA, the CDR3 is TGCAGTGCTGGAGACGCCAGGCTTGGGGGGGGCAGCTCCTACGAGCAGTACTTC. Its protein is CSAGDARLGGGSSYEQYF.